This T cell receptor (beta chain) stems from a study of tissue T cells after allogeneic stem cell transplantation. Profiling relied on immunoSEQ multiplex PCR, and the TCRdb table lists in-frame clones only, not all of them. The data show about 6,800 clones, approximately 34% seen once. This clone was seen a few times. Gene names and germline match the mouse. The CDR3 goes on 1 residue after the read ends, and that part is filled in from the germline J gene. CDR3 size: 15 residues. Trimming removed 0 bases from V and 5 bases from J, with 8 bases in between. Looked up from germline, CDR1 is LGHNA and CDR2 is YNLKQL (reference sequence). Stated time point: mouse harvest day 14 after allogeneic transplant. The graft held 10^6 splenic CD5+ T cells and 10^7 T-cell-depleted bone marrow cells.

This TCR was recovered from a female BALB/c mouse given C57BL/6 T cells with graft-versus-host disease after an allogeneic hematopoietic cell transplant. The sequencing sample was made of skin. The rearrangement links TRBV5 to TRBJ1-6; D remains ambiguous. TRBJ1-6 carries the ORF label, with uncertain function. The CDR3 spells CASSQEPGDNSPLYF. The part of the CDR3 DNA that was read is TGTGCCAGCAGCCAAGAACCGGGAGATAATTCGCCCCTCTAC.